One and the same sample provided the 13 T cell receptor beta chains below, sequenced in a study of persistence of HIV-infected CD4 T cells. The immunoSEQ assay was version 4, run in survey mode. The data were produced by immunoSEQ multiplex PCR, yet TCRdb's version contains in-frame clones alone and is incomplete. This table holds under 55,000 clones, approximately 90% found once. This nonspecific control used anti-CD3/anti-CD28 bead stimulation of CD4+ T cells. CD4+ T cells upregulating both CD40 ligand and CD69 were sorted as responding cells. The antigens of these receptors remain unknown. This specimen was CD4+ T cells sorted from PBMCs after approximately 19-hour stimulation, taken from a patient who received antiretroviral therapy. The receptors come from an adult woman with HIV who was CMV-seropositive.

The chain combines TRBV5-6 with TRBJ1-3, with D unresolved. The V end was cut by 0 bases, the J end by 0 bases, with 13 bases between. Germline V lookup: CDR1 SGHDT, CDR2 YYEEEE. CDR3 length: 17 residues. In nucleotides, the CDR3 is TGTGCCAGCAGCTTGGAGCGCACGGGGATCTCTGGAAACACCATATATTTT. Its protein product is CASSLERTGISGNTIYF.

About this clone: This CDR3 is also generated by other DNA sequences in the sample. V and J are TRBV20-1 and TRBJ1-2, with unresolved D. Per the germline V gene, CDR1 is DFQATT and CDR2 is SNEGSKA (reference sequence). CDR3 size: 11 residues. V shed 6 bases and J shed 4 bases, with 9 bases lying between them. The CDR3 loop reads CSAVQTYGYTF. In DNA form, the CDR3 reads TGCAGTGCGGTACAGACCTATGGCTACACCTTC.

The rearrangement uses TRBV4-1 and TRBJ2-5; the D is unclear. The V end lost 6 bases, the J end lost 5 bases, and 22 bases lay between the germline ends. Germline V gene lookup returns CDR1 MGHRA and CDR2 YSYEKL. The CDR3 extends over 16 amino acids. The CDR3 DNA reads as TGCGCCAGCAGTCGTAGCCGAGACACCTTCAGGGAGACCCAGTACTTC. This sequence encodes CASSRSRDTFRETQYF.

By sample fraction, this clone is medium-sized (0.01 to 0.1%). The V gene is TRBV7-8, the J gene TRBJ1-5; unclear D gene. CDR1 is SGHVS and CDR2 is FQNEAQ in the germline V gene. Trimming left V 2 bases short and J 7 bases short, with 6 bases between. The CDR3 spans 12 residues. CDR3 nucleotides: TGTGCCAGCAGCTTACCGCAGCAGCCCCAGCATTTT. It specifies CASSLPQQPQHF.

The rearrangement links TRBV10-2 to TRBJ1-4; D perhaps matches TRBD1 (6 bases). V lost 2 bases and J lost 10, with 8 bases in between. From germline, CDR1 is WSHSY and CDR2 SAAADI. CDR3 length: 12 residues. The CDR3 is CASSEAQGKLFF. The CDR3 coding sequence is TGCGCCAGCAGTGAGGCACAGGGAAAACTGTTTTTT.

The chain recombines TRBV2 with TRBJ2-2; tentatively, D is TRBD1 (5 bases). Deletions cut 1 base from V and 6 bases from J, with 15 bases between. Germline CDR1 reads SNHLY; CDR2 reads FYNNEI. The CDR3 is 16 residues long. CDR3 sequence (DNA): TGTGCCAGCAGTGAAGGGGTGGGGCTGGTCGCCGGGGAGCTGTTTTTT. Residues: CASSEGVGLVAGELFF.

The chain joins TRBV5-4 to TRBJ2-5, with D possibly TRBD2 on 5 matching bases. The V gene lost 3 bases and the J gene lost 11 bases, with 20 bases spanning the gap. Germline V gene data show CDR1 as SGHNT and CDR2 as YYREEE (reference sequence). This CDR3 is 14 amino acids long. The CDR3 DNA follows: TGTGCCAGCAGCTCCCGGGATCTATCGTCATGGCAGTACTTC. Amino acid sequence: CASSSRDLSSWQYF.

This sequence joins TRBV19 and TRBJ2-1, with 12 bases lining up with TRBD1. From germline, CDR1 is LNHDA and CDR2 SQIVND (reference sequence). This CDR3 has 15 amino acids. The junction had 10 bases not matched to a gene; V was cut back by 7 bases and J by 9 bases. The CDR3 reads CASTNSGTGGFEQFF. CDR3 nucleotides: TGTGCCAGTACCAACTCCGGGACAGGGGGCTTTGAGCAGTTCTTC.

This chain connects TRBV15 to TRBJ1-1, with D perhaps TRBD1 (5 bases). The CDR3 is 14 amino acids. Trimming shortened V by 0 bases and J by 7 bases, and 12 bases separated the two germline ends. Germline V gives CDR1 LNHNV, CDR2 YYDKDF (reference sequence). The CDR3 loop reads CATSRESRDGEAFF. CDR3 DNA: TGTGCCACCAGCAGAGAATCCAGGGATGGTGAAGCTTTCTTT.

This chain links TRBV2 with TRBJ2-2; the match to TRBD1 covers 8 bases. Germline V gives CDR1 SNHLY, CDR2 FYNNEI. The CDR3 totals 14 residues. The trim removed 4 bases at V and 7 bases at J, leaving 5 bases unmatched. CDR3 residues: CASSGDRRIGELFF. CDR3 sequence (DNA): TGTGCCAGCAGTGGGGACAGGCGCATCGGGGAGCTGTTTTTT.

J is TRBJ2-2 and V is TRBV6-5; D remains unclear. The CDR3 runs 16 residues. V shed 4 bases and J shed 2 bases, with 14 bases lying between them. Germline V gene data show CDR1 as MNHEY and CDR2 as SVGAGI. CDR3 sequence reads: CASSSFRTTNTGELFF. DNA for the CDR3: TGTGCCAGCAGTTCCTTCCGAACTACCAACACCGGGGAGCTGTTTTTT.

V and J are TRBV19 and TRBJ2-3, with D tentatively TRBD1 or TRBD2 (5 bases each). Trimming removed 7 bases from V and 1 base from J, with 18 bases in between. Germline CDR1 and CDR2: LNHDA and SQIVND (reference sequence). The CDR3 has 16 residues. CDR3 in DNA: TGTGCCAGTAAAACTAGTAGGGACCGCGGCACAGATACGCAGTATTTT. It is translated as CASKTSRDRGTDTQYF.

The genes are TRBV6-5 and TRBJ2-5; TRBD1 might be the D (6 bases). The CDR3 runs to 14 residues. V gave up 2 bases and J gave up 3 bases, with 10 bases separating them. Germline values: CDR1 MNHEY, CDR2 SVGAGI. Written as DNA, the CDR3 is TGTGCCAGCAGTTACAGTTACAGGGAAGAGACCCAGTACTTC. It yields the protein CASSYSYREETQYF.